Each of the 29 T cell receptor beta chains below was sequenced from the same sample in a study of cytomegalovirus exposure and HLA in healthy donors. With 60 Vbeta and 13 Jbeta primers, the PCR was carried out. Assay: immunoSEQ multiplex PCR; the TCRdb copy retains only in-frame clones and omits some. Among about 130,000 clones listed, over 15% were seen once. Sequences were obtained from PBMCs. Source of these receptors: a female donor in good health and CMV-seropositive.

V gene TRBV29-1 combines with J gene TRBJ2-5; D perhaps matches TRBD1 (5 bases). The ends were cut back, 4 bases at V and 5 bases at J, with 8 bases in the middle. This CDR3 has 11 residues. From germline, CDR1 is SQVTM and CDR2 ANQGSEA. The CDR3 spells CSVVQGETQYF. The CDR3 DNA reads TGCAGCGTTGTTCAGGGTGAGACCCAGTACTTC. Together with reference TRBV29-1 and TRBJ2-5, the CDR3 gives the full variable domain: SAVISQKPSRDICQRGTSLTIQCQVDSQVTMMFWYRQQPGQSLTLIATANQGSEATYESGFVIDKFPISRPNLTFSTLTVSNMSPEDSSIYLCSVVQGETQYFGPGTRLLVL.

This clone turned up a few times. The chain is built from TRBV30 and TRBJ2-5; 12 nucleotides line up with TRBD2. This CDR3 is built from 16 residues. Trimming removed 5 bases from V and 3 bases from J; junction bases left unmatched: 10. Germline V gene lookup returns CDR1 GTSNPN and CDR2 SVGIG (reference sequence). CDR3 residues: CAWPTSGSSVEETQYF. CDR3 bases: TGTGCCTGGCCGACTAGCGGGAGTTCGGTGGAAGAGACCCAGTACTTC. The full variable domain, rest sourced from reference TRBV30 and TRBJ2-5, is SQTIHQWPATLVQPVGSPLSLECTVEGTSNPNLYWYRQAAGRGLQLLFYSVGIGQISSEVPQNLSASRPQDRQFILSSKKLLLSDSGFYLCAWPTSGSSVEETQYFGPGTRLLVL.

The table lists this clone with a few counts. The V gene is TRBV15, the J gene TRBJ2-5; the D is unclear. The CDR3 runs to 16 residues. The ends were cut back, 2 bases at V and 5 bases at J, with 18 bases in the middle. Germline CDR1 reads LNHNV; CDR2 reads YYDKDF (reference sequence). This CDR3 reads CATSRRSISVEETQYF. The CDR3, as DNA: TGTGCCACCAGCAGACGCAGTATCTCGGTGGAGGAGACCCAGTACTTC.

This clone showed up just a few times. The V and J genes are TRBV7-8 and TRBJ2-2; 10 nucleotides agree with TRBD2. The CDR3 consists of 17 residues. Germline V gives CDR1 SGHVS, CDR2 FQNEAQ. The junction had 11 bases not matched to a gene; V was cut back by 5 bases and J by 5 bases. CDR3 protein: CASSIAGLAELTGELFF. The DNA for the CDR3 is TGTGCCAGCAGCATCGCTGGACTAGCGGAACTGACCGGGGAGCTGTTTTTT.

The rearrangement links TRBV2 to TRBJ2-2, with D maybe TRBD1 (6 bases). The length of the CDR3 is 14 residues. Trimming took off 6 bases at V and 4 bases at J, with 12 bases between the two ends. Germline lookup yields CDR1 SNHLY and CDR2 FYNNEI. CDR3 amino acids: CASRGTGLTGELFF. In DNA, the CDR3 is TGTGCCAGCAGAGGAACAGGGCTCACCGGGGAGCTGTTTTTT.

The chain has TRBV30 and TRBJ2-7; TRBD1 matches 11 bases. V was pared by 8 bases and J by 4 bases, with 10 bases of the junction left unmatched. The germline gives CDR1 GTSNPN, CDR2 SVGIG (reference sequence). The CDR3 has 14 amino acids. CDR3 amino acids: CAIAPGQGVYEQYF. DNA of the CDR3: TGTGCCATCGCCCCGGGACAGGGGGTTTACGAGCAGTACTTC. The entire variable domain, with the rest obtained from reference TRBV30 and TRBJ2-7, is as follows: SQTIHQWPATLVQPVGSPLSLECTVEGTSNPNLYWYRQAAGRGLQLLFYSVGIGQISSEVPQNLSASRPQDRQFILSSKKLLLSDSGFYLCAIAPGQGVYEQYFGPGTRLTVT.

Only a few counts were recorded for this clone. This chain links TRBV29-1 with TRBJ1-1, with D unclear. The CDR3 runs to 12 residues. CDR1 and CDR2 (germline): SQVTM, ANQGSEA. Trimming took 6 bases from V and 1 from J, leaving 9 bases between them. In DNA, the CDR3 is TGCAGCGTCGTGACACAGAACACTGAAGCTTTCTTT. It encodes CSVVTQNTEAFF.

The chain is built from TRBV7-3 and TRBJ2-7, with 8 bases that match TRBD1. The ends lost 5 bases at V and 3 bases at J; junction bases unmatched: 9. There are 15 residues in the CDR3. Germline CDR1 is SGHTA and CDR2 is FQGTGA. The DNA of the CDR3 is TGTGCCAGCAGCATCACAGGGGGAGAACGCTACGAGCAGTACTTC. This encodes CASSITGGERYEQYF.

J is TRBJ2-5 and V is TRBV15, with TRBD1 as a possible D gene (6 bases). The CDR3 length is 16 residues. Per the germline V gene, CDR1 is LNHNV and CDR2 is YYDKDF (reference sequence). With 1 base removed from V and 2 bases from J, the gap between germline ends came to 14 bases. The CDR3 loop reads CATSRADSPLQETQYF. The CDR3 coding sequence is TGTGCCACCAGCAGAGCGGACAGCCCGCTTCAAGAGACCCAGTACTTC.

V is TRBV19 and J is TRBJ1-1; a weak D match, TRBD1 (6 bases). The CDR3 covers 15 residues. The ends were cut back, 1 base at V and 5 bases at J, with 14 bases in the middle. CDR1 LNHDA and CDR2 SQIVND come from the germline V gene (reference sequence). In DNA, the CDR3 is TGTGCCAGTAGTATAGGGACACAGGGTTGGACTGAAGCTTTCTTT. Translation: CASSIGTQGWTEAFF.

V and J are TRBV4-1 and TRBJ2-7, with TRBD2 matching over 7 bases. The J segment lost 0 bases and the V segment lost 4 bases, leaving 6 bases of the junction unmatched. The CDR3 consists of 15 residues. Per the germline V gene, CDR1 is MGHRA and CDR2 is YSYEKL. CDR3: CASSLGEGSSYEQYF. The CDR3 DNA reads TGCGCCAGCAGCCTTGGGGAGGGGAGCTCCTACGAGCAGTACTTC.

This chain links TRBV5-1 with TRBJ2-5; 12 bases line up with TRBD2. Trimming took 4 bases from V and 2 from J; bases not matched to a gene: 6. The CDR3 consists of 16 residues. The germline CDR1 and CDR2 sequences are SGHRS and YFSETQ. The CDR3 DNA is TGCGCCAGCAGCCCCACTAGCGGGGGGCGACAAGAGACCCAGTACTTC. This codes for CASSPTSGGRQETQYF. The whole variable domain, filled in from reference TRBV5-1 and TRBJ2-5, reads KAGVTQTPRYLIKTRGQQVTLSCSPISGHRSVSWYQQTPGQGLQFLFEYFSETQRNKGNFPGRFSGRQFSNSRSEMNVSTLELGDSALYLCASSPTSGGRQETQYFGPGTRLLVL.

This clone was counted only a few times. This chain joins TRBV27 and TRBJ2-3; possible D gene TRBD1, 5 bases. V shed 2 bases and J shed 4 bases, with 7 bases lying between them. CDR1 and CDR2 from the germline V gene are MNHEY and SMNVEV (reference sequence). The CDR3 runs to 13 residues. CDR3 in amino acids: CASSLQGSDTQYF. The CDR3 nucleotides read TGTGCCAGCAGTTTACAGGGTTCAGATACGCAGTATTTT.

The chain uses TRBV18 and TRBJ2-2; 9 positions agree with TRBD1. Germline assignment: CDR1 KGHSH and CDR2 LQKENI. V shed 3 bases, J shed 3 bases, and the junction held 5 bases outside the gene matches. CDR3 size: 16 residues. For the CDR3, the DNA is TGTGCCAGCTCACCGCCCGGGACAGGGTACACCGGGGAGCTGTTTTTT. It encodes CASSPPGTGYTGELFF.

The CDR3 protein is CASSSRGGNQPQHF. DNA for the CDR3: TGTGCCAGCAGTTCCCGAGGGGGTAATCAGCCCCAGCATTTT. This sequence joins TRBV28 and TRBJ1-5; D possibly corresponds to TRBD1 (6 bases). The CDR3 loop spans 14 amino acids. Germline-derived CDR1 and CDR2 are MDHEN and SYDVKM. V lost 4 bases and J 4 bases, leaving 11 bases between the germline ends.

The chain has TRBV7-6 and TRBJ1-6, with D possibly matching TRBD1 (5 bases). CDR3 length equals 17 residues. Trimming pared 1 base from V and 0 bases from J, leaving 10 bases between. Germline V gene lookup returns CDR1 SGHVS and CDR2 FNYEAQ. CDR3 sequence: CASSLEDDSSYNSPLHF. The CDR3 DNA sequence: TGTGCCAGCAGCTTAGAGGATGACAGCTCCTATAATTCACCCCTCCACTTT.

This clone was observed a few times. The chain has TRBV5-1 and TRBJ2-7; TRBD2 matches at 14 bases. CDR3 length: 17 residues. Per germline, CDR1 SGHRS and CDR2 YFSETQ. The V segment lost 4 bases and the J segment 1 base; nucleotides outside the gene matches: 7. The DNA for the CDR3 is TGCGCCAGCAGCCCCCCGGGACTAGCGGGAGAATCCTACGAGCAGTACTTC. It translates to CASSPPGLAGESYEQYF.

The chain employs TRBV12-2 and TRBJ1-2; the table gives TRBD1 as D, unverified against the DNA. TRBV12-2 is given as a pseudogene. The CDR3 runs to 16 residues. CDR3 amino acids: CASRSRSVTEMDGYTF. The CDR3 region has the DNA TGTGCAAGTCGCTCCAGGTCAGTTACCGAGATGGATGGCTACACCTTC.

The chain combines TRBV30 with TRBJ2-3; no definite D call. Germline CDR1 and CDR2: GTSNPN and SVGIG (reference sequence). The CDR3 runs to 12 residues. The V end lost 0 bases, the J end lost 5 bases, and 6 bases lay between the germline ends. The CDR3 DNA reads as TGTGCCTGGAGTGTGCTGCGAGATACGCAGTATTTT. As protein: CAWSVLRDTQYF.

The chain combines TRBV4-2 with TRBJ2-1; 8 bases match TRBD2. J lost 9 bases, V lost 2 bases, and 12 bases had no gene match. Germline assignment: CDR1 LGHNA and CDR2 YNFKEQ. The CDR3 loop spans 16 amino acids. CDR3 coding DNA: TGTGCCAGCAGCCAATCGGCGGTTCCGGGAGGGGGTGAGCAGTTCTTC. Translation: CASSQSAVPGGGEQFF.

This clone was detected once. This sequence joins TRBV5-4 and TRBJ2-2; 8 bases agree with TRBD1. The germline V gene encodes CDR1 SGHNT and CDR2 YYREEE (reference sequence). This CDR3 has 16 amino acids. With 6 bases clipped from V and 5 bases from J, the junction kept 12 bases outside the gene matches. CDR3 in amino acids: CASNSRGQGSTGELFF. DNA for the CDR3: TGTGCCAGCAACTCGCGAGGACAGGGATCAACCGGGGAGCTGTTTTTT.

The chain carries TRBV27 and TRBJ2-7; perhaps TRBD1 as D (5 bases). There are 14 residues in the CDR3. Germline CDR1 is MNHEY and CDR2 is SMNVEV (reference sequence). Trimming removed 1 base from V and 5 bases from J, with 12 bases in between. CDR3 residues: CASSLLQGRDEQYF. Here the CDR3 DNA reads TGTGCCAGCAGTTTATTGCAGGGCCGGGACGAGCAGTACTTC.

This clone was seen a handful of times. V is TRBV7-2 and J is TRBJ1-2; 9 nucleotides align to TRBD1. The CDR3 length is 15 residues. Trimming cost V 1 base and J 8 bases; bases outside gene matches: 8. Germline CDR1 and CDR2: SGHTA and FQGNSA. As DNA, the CDR3 is TGTGCCAGCAGCTTAGTTCTACAGGGGGCGAGAGGCTACACCTTC. It yields the protein CASSLVLQGARGYTF.

The CDR3 here is CASSLGNWRAEAFF. Written as DNA, the CDR3 is TGCGCCAGCAGCTTGGGAAATTGGCGGGCTGAAGCTTTCTTT. V gene TRBV5-1 combines with J gene TRBJ1-1, with no clear D. The ends were cut back, 0 bases at V and 6 bases at J, with 12 bases in the middle. The CDR3 is made up of 14 amino acids. CDR1 and CDR2 from the germline V gene are SGHRS and YFSETQ. The full variable domain, with the rest looked up from reference TRBV5-1 and TRBJ1-1, is KAGVTQTPRYLIKTRGQQVTLSCSPISGHRSVSWYQQTPGQGLQFLFEYFSETQRNKGNFPGRFSGRQFSNSRSEMNVSTLELGDSALYLCASSLGNWRAEAFFGQGTRLTVV.

This clone was counted a few times. V gene TRBV5-1 combines with J gene TRBJ2-5; TRBD1 matches at 9 bases. V trimming: 2 bases; J trimming: 5 bases; junction bases outside the gene matches: 7. Germline CDR1 and CDR2: SGHRS and YFSETQ. CDR3 length equals 15 residues. CDR3 residues: CASSFSQGAGETQYF. The CDR3 DNA reads as TGCGCCAGCAGCTTCTCACAGGGGGCGGGGGAGACCCAGTACTTC.

This clone was seen only a few times. The CDR3 region has the DNA TGTGCCAGCAGCTTGGAACCGGGACAGGGAAACACCATATATTTT. Amino acid sequence: CASSLEPGQGNTIYF. The V gene is TRBV7-9, the J gene TRBJ1-3, with TRBD1 matching over 7 bases. The germline V gene has CDR1 SEHNR and CDR2 FQNEAQ (reference sequence). This CDR3 spans 15 amino acids. The V gene end was trimmed by 3 bases and the J gene end by 4 bases; junction bases not matched to a gene: 6.

The V and J genes are TRBV5-1 and TRBJ2-3; 10 nucleotides align to TRBD1. Germline values: CDR1 SGHRS, CDR2 YFSETQ. The CDR3 totals 16 residues. The trim removed 3 bases at V and 3 bases at J, leaving 7 bases unmatched. This chain's CDR3 is CASSSRQGALTDTQYF. The CDR3 nucleotides read TGCGCCAGCAGCTCTAGACAGGGGGCCCTAACAGATACGCAGTATTTT. Using reference TRBV5-1 and TRBJ2-3 for the parts outside the CDR3, the full variable domain is KAGVTQTPRYLIKTRGQQVTLSCSPISGHRSVSWYQQTPGQGLQFLFEYFSETQRNKGNFPGRFSGRQFSNSRSEMNVSTLELGDSALYLCASSSRQGALTDTQYFGPGTRLTVL.

This clone was detected only a few times. The chain combines TRBV4-1 with TRBJ2-1; D possibly corresponds to TRBD1 (6 bases). The CDR3 extends over 15 amino acids. CDR1 is MGHRA, CDR2 YSYEKL, per germline. Trimming took 0 bases from V and 4 from J, leaving 10 bases between them. The CDR3: CASSQETGRYNEQFF. The CDR3 region has the DNA TGCGCCAGCAGCCAAGAAACAGGGCGTTACAATGAGCAGTTCTTC.

The CDR3 here is CASSLMAGSGEQYF. Here the CDR3 DNA reads TGTGCCAGCAGTTTGATGGCGGGGTCTGGCGAGCAGTACTTC. The J gene is TRBJ2-7, the V gene TRBV28; TRBD2 might be the D (6 bases). V dropped 3 bases and J dropped 6 bases, with 15 bases sitting between them. CDR3 length: 14 amino acids. Germline V gene data show CDR1 as MDHEN and CDR2 as SYDVKM. The full variable domain, completed using reference TRBV28 and TRBJ2-7, is DVKVTQSSRYLVKRTGEKVFLECVQDMDHENMFWYRQDPGLGLRLIYFSYDVKMKEKGDIPEGYSVSREKKERFSLILESASTNQTSMYLCASSLMAGSGEQYFGPGTRLTVT.